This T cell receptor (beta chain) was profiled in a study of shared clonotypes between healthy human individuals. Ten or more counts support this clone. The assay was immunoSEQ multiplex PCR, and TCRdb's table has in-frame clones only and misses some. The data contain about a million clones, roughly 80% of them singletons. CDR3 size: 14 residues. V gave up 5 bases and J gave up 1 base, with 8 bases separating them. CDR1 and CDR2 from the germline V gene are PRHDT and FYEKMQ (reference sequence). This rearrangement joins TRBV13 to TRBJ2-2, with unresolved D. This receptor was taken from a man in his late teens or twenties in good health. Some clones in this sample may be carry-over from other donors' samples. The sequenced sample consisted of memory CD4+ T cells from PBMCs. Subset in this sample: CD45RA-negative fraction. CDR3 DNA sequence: TGTGCCAGCAGCCCGCCGCAGAACACCGGGGAGCTGTTTTTT. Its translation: CASSPPQNTGELFF.